The clone carrying this TCR beta chain has just one count. As yet, its antigen is unknown. The sample originates from a study of T cell responses to AZD1222 COVID-19 vaccine. Whole-study context: The study pooled second doses at about 4 or about 12 weeks.

Clones were read by immunoSEQ multiplex PCR, and TCRdb kept only the in-frame ones, dropping some. This sample carries more than 150,000 clones, almost 95% of them seen once, and the ten largest clones take less than 11%. Study-level points and caveats: Just six AZD1222 recipients tested seropositive at baseline. Repertoire samples came only from after the peak T cell response.

V was cut by 0 bases and J by 4 bases, with 13 bases left in between. There are 16 residues in the CDR3. The germline gives CDR1 SGDLS, CDR2 YYNGEE. This TCR came from an adult in good health. Sequences were derived from peripheral blood, sampled on day 0 of AZD1222 vaccination. This rearrangement joins TRBV9 to TRBJ2-2; D might be TRBD1 or TRBD2, each matching 6 bases. As DNA, the CDR3 is TGTGCCAGCAGCGTAGGAGGGGGGCTGACCACCGGGGAGCTGTTTTTT. This encodes CASSVGGGLTTGELFF.